This T cell receptor (beta chain) comes out of a study of blood T cells in healthy people across ages. A second PCR of roughly 7 to 11 cycles used a sample-barcoded 5' primer and a J-beta primer mix. TCRdb re-called the 5' RACE reads with MiXCR, one entry per CDR3 protein. Found here are about 640,000 distinct CDR3 sequences, 58% of them singletons; the top ten hold approximately 40%. The sequence was obtained from a man aged 55 to 70 in good health. Sequencing was done on a sample of blood.

CDR3 protein: CASRGQGANYGYTF. The CDR3 DNA reads TGTGCCAGCAGGGGACAGGGGGCGAACTATGGCTACACCTTC. The J gene is TRBJ1-2, the V gene TRBV2; the match to TRBD1 covers 12 bases. CDR1 is SNHLY and CDR2 is FYNNEI in the germline V gene. V gave up 6 bases and J gave up 2 bases; unmatched junction bases: 1. The CDR3 has 14 residues.